The rows below give T cell receptor beta chains drawn from one sample of a study of blood T cell repertoires in COVID-19. The table came from immunoSEQ multiplex PCR; TCRdb's copy has only in-frame clones and leaves some out. Of 250,000 to 350,000 clones listed, around 90% were seen once; the top ten hold approximately 2.2%. The sequenced material came from peripheral blood. The receptors shown here come from a man younger than 35 with active or convalescent COVID-19. The CDR3 runs from the conserved cysteine through the conserved F or W. The D gene is left open where the match is weak. Part of the rows lack a size; the others show once, few, many or a class for expanded clones.

d_call j_call clone_size v_call cdr3_nt cdr3_aa
- TRBJ1-1 - TRBV19 TGTGCCAGCCGCCTACAGTTCATGAACACTGAAGCTTTCTTT CASRLQFMNTEAFF
- TRBJ2-7 - TRBV10-3 TGTGCCATCAGTGAGAGCGTTCGGTCCTACGAGCAGTACTTC CAISESVRSYEQYF
TRBD1 TRBJ1-2 few TRBV4-3 TGCGCCAGCAGCCAAGAACCTACAGGGGAGGTTATTGTTGATGGCTACACCTTC CASSQEPTGEVIVDGYTF
- TRBJ1-4 - TRBV28 TGTGCCAGCAGTTTAGGGCGGGTCGGTGGCGAAAAACTGTTTTTT CASSLGRVGGEKLFF
- TRBJ2-1 once TRBV5-1 TGCGCCAGCAGTGTTCAGGGGCCCGACAATGAGCAGTTCTTC CASSVQGPDNEQFF
- TRBJ2-7 - TRBV5-6 TGTGCCAGCAGCTACCGGGACACCGGCTACGAGCAGTACTTC CASSYRDTGYEQYF
TRBD1 TRBJ1-1 - TRBV29-1 TGCAGCGTTGATAGCAGGGGGCGCCTTCAGAACACTGAAGCTTTCTTT CSVDSRGRLQNTEAFF
- TRBJ1-5 - TRBV15 TGTGCCACCAGCAGAGATCTCGGGTACGCTCAGCCCCAGCATTTT CATSRDLGYAQPQHF
- TRBJ1-2 few TRBV27 TGTGCCAGCAGTCCTGAGACACAGAACTATGGCTACACCTTC CASSPETQNYGYTF
- TRBJ2-1 - TRBV7-8 TGTGCCAGCAGCTTAGGAGGCCTGAATGAGCAGTTCTTC CASSLGGLNEQFF
- TRBJ1-2 - TRBV6-2/TRBV6-3 TGTGCCAGCAGTTACGGTACGGACTATGGCTACACCTTC CASSYGTDYGYTF
- TRBJ1-6 once TRBV5-4 TGTGCCGGGGGCTGGGACGGTAGCTCCTATAATTCACCCCTCCACTTT CAGGWDGSSYNSPLHF
TRBD1 TRBJ1-6 few TRBV19 TGTGCCAGTAGCGGTACGGGACAGGGGAATTCACCCCTCCACTTT CASSGTGQGNSPLHF
- TRBJ1-2 - TRBV19 TGTGCCAGTTCCATGGGGGGTGGAGGCTACACCTTC CASSMGGGGYTF
- TRBJ1-2 - TRBV9 TGTGCCGGCCCAGAGAGTCGACGGGGGGTGTACTATGGCTACACCTTC CAGPESRRGVYYGYTF
- TRBJ1-2 - TRBV5-6 TGTGCCAGCAGCTTGGTAGCCCGACCAGATTATGGCTACACCTTC CASSLVARPDYGYTF
- TRBJ1-4 - TRBV27 TGTGCCAGCAGTCCTCGATCCCTTCAGGCACAGGGTGAAAATGAAAAACTGTTTTTT CASSPRSLQAQGENEKLFF
TRBD1 TRBJ1-2 - TRBV5-1 TGCGCCAGCAGCTACCAGGGGGAGAGGGTTGGCTACACCTTC CASSYQGERVGYTF
TRBD1 TRBJ2-3 once TRBV5-1 TGCGCCAGCGGAACAGGGGGCGCGGATTCAGATACGCAGTATTTT CASGTGGADSDTQYF
TRBD2 TRBJ2-3 - TRBV5-1 TGCGCCAGCAGCACAGGACTAGCGGGAGGGCCTGGCACAGATACGCAGTATTTT CASSTGLAGGPGTDTQYF
TRBD1 TRBJ2-7 few TRBV18 TGTGCCAGCTCACCCAGGACAGGGTTCCAGGCCTACGAGCAGTACTTC CASSPRTGFQAYEQYF
- TRBJ2-1 - TRBV6-5 TGTGCCAGCAGCCCCTCTGCGGAGTACAATGAGCAGTTCTTC CASSPSAEYNEQFF
TRBD1 TRBJ1-1 once TRBV19 TGTGCCAGTAGTATCTTCGGGGACAGGGGGAACACTGAAGCTTTCTTT CASSIFGDRGNTEAFF